Each of the 12 T cell receptor beta chains below was sequenced from the same sample in a study of blood T cells in healthy people across ages. PCR was performed a second time for 7 to 11 cycles using a sample-barcoded 5' primer and a J-beta primer mix. Each CDR3 protein is one row after TCRdb ran MiXCR on the 5' RACE reads. The sample yields roughly 1,100,000 distinct CDR3 sequences, about 23% seen once. These data are also associated with another study on T cells of mothers and their children.

Sequencing was carried out using blood. The receptor source for this set is a girl aged 2-15 years in good health.

The sample holds a few counts of this clonotype. The chain links TRBV28 to TRBJ2-5; 7 bases match TRBD1. This CDR3 is 13 amino acids long. J was trimmed by 3 bases and V by 7 bases; bases with no gene match: 5. The V gene's germline CDR1 is MDHEN and CDR2 SYDVKM. DNA for the CDR3: TGTGCCAGCACCCAGACAGGGAAAGAGACCCAGTACTTC. This translates into CASTQTGKETQYF.

This clonotype has a handful of counts. The genes are TRBV12-3 or TRBV12-4 and TRBJ2-1; possibly TRBD1 for D (6 bases). Trimming removed 8 bases at V and 7 bases at J, with 18 bases between. The CDR3 loop spans 14 amino acids. CDR3 nucleotides: TGTGCCAGCGGAAGGGCCGCAGGGGCAAATGAGCAGTTCTTC. Encoded protein: CASGRAAGANEQFF.

This chain links TRBV25-1 with TRBJ2-3, with unresolved D. Trimming shortened V by 0 bases and J by 3 bases, and 4 bases separated the two germline ends. Germline lookup yields CDR1 MGHDK and CDR2 SYGVNS. CDR3 size: 13 residues. In nucleotides, the CDR3 is TGTGCCAGCAGTGAATACCAGACAGATACGCAGTATTTT. Its translation: CASSEYQTDTQYF.

V usage is TRBV12-3 or TRBV12-4 and J usage is TRBJ2-6; 7 bases are shared with TRBD2. V lost 2 bases, J lost 3 bases, and 4 bases stayed unmatched. This CDR3 has 16 residues. The CDR3 DNA reads TGTGCCAGCAGTTTACGTGGGAGGGTTGGGGCCAACGTCCTGACTTTC. Its translation is CASSLRGRVGANVLTF.

J is TRBJ2-1 and V is TRBV11-1; 8 bases are shared with TRBD1. The CDR3 sequence is 12 residues long. Germline values: CDR1 SGHAT, CDR2 FQDESV (reference sequence). The J segment lost 8 bases and the V segment lost 6 bases, leaving 3 bases of the junction unmatched. The CDR3, as DNA: TGTGCCAGCAGGGGACAGGTTGATGAGCAGTTCTTC. It yields the protein CASRGQVDEQFF.

This chain joins TRBV4-2 and TRBJ1-2, with D possibly matching TRBD1 (5 bases). The V end lost 0 bases, the J end lost 3 bases, and 14 bases lay between the germline ends. The germline V gene encodes CDR1 LGHNA and CDR2 YNFKEQ. The CDR3 has 16 amino acids. The CDR3 reads CASSQDLGGRDYGYTF. CDR3 DNA sequence: TGTGCCAGCAGCCAAGATTTGGGGGGGAGGGACTATGGCTACACCTTC.

The chain links TRBV7-9 to TRBJ1-4, with D hard to call. The CDR3 consists of 18 residues. Germline-derived CDR1 and CDR2 are SEHNR and FQNEAQ (reference sequence). The V gene lost 2 bases and the J gene lost 8 bases, with 24 bases spanning the gap. CDR3 residues: CASSLIPIALGMSEKLFF. The CDR3 region has the DNA TGTGCCAGCAGCTTAATCCCCATAGCCCTAGGGATGTCAGAAAAACTGTTTTTT.

The genes are TRBV28 and TRBJ2-7; no clear D. Germline CDR1 and CDR2: MDHEN and SYDVKM. V lost 10 bases, J lost 0 bases, and 10 bases lay in between. The CDR3 totals 12 residues. The DNA for the CDR3 is TGTGCCACTTCCCTATCCTCCTACGAGCAGTACTTC. This sequence encodes CATSLSSYEQYF.

The chain links TRBV4-1 to TRBJ2-2; a weak D match, TRBD2 (5 bases). The CDR3 is made up of 17 amino acids. Germline V gene data show CDR1 as MGHRA and CDR2 as YSYEKL. With 1 base removed from V and 6 bases from J, the gap between germline ends came to 18 bases. The CDR3 protein is CASSQVFTGNPAGELFF. CDR3 coding DNA: TGCGCCAGCAGCCAAGTCTTCACGGGAAACCCGGCCGGGGAGCTGTTTTTT.

As regards this clonotype: Germline is not matched at one junction end, which may reflect a read error. The chain has TRBV19 and TRBJ2-4; tentative D call: TRBD2 (5 bases). There are 15 residues in the CDR3. Germline-derived CDR1 and CDR2 are LNHDA and SQIVND (reference sequence). In nucleotides, the CDR3 is TGCGCCAGCTCGATTGTAGGAGGAGCCAAAAACATTCAGTACTTC. This codes for CASSIVGGAKNIQYF. The entire variable domain, with the rest obtained from reference TRBV19 and TRBJ2-4, is as follows: DGGITQSPKYLFRKEGQNVTLSCEQNLNHDAMYWYRQDPGQGLRLIYYSQIVNDFQKGDIAEGYSVSREKKESFPLTVTSAQKNPTAFYLCASSIVGGAKNIQYFGAGTRLSVL.

A few counts support this clonotype. This sequence joins TRBV12-3 or TRBV12-4 and TRBJ1-6; D unresolved. V lost 1 base, J lost 10 bases, and 11 bases lay in between. This CDR3 region has 14 residues. The CDR3 DNA sequence: TGTGCCAGCAGTTTAGAATCCACCGCATCACCCCTCCACTTT. Its translation is CASSLESTASPLHF.

The chain carries TRBV28 and TRBJ1-4; 11 positions agree with TRBD1. With V trimmed by 5 bases and J by 5 bases, 10 bases remained unmatched. Germline assignment: CDR1 MDHEN and CDR2 SYDVKM. The CDR3 loop spans 17 amino acids. The CDR3 sequence is CASSPRTGGVLNEKLFF. For the CDR3, the DNA is TGTGCCAGCAGTCCCCGGACAGGGGGCGTTTTGAATGAAAAACTGTTTTTT.